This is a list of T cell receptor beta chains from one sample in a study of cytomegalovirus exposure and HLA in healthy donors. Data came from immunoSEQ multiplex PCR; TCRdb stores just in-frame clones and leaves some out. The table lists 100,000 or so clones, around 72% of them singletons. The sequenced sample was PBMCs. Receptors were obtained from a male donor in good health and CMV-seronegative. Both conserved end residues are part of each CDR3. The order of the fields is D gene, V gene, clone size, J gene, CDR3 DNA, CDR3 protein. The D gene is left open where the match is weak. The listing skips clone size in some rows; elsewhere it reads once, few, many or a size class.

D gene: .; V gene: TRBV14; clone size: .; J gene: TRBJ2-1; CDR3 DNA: TGTGCCAGCAGCCAAGCACTAGTGCAGTTCTTC; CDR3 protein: CASSQALVQFF
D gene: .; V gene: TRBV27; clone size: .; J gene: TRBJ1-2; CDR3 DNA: TGTGCCAGCAGTCTCCGGGGTGGAGACGATGGCTACACCTTC; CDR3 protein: CASSLRGGDDGYTF
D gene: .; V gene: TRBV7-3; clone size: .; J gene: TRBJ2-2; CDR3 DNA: TGTGCCAGCAGTTCCGAGATTAACACCGGGGAGCTGTTTTTT; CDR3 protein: CASSSEINTGELFF
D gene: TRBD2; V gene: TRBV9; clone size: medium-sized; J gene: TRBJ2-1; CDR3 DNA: TGTGCCAGCAGCCAAGGCGGGAGTGACAATGAGCAGTTCTTC; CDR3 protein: CASSQGGSDNEQFF
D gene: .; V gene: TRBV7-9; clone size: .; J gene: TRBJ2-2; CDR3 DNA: TGTGCCATCTTCTCGGGGGAGCTGTTTTTT; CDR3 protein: CAIFSGELFF
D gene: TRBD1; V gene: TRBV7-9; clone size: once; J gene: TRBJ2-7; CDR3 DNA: TGTGCCAGCAGCTCGCCGGGACAGGGCTTCTACGAGCAGTACTTC; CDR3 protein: CASSSPGQGFYEQYF
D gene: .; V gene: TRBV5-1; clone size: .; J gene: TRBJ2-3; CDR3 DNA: TGCGCCAGCAGCTTGGCCGGAGATACGCAGTATTTT; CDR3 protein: CASSLAGDTQYF
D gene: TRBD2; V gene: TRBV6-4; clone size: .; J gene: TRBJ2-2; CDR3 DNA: TGTGCCAGCAATGGCGGGAGGCCCACCGGGGAGCTGTTTTTT; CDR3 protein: CASNGGRPTGELFF
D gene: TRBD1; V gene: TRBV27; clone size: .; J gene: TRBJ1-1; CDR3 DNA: TGTGCCAGCAGTTACACTACAGGGGGCCCTGAAGCTTTCTTT; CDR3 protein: CASSYTTGGPEAFF
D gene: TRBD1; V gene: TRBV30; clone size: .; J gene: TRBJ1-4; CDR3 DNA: TGTGCCTGGAGCCTGCAGGGGGCAGAAAAACTGTTTTTT; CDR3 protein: CAWSLQGAEKLFF
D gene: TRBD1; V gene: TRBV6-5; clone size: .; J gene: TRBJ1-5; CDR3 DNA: TGTGCCAGCAGTTCCGACAGGGCCCACAATCAGCCCCAGCATTTT; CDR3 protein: CASSSDRAHNQPQHF
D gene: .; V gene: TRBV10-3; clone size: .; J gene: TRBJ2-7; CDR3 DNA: TGTGCCATCAGTGAGTTCAACGAGCAGTACTTC; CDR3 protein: CAISEFNEQYF
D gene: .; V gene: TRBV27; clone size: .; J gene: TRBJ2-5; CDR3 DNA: TGTGCCAGCAGTTCCTCCCCCCTGGCCAGGGAGACCCAGTACTTC; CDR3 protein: CASSSSPLARETQYF
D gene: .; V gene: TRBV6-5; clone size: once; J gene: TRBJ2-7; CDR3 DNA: TGTGCCAGCGGACGGGACAAGGCCTACGAGCAGTACTTC; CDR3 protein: CASGRDKAYEQYF
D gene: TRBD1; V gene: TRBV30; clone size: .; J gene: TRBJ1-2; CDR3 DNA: TGTGCCTGGGGTGACAGGGCCAACTATGGCTACACCTTC; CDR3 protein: CAWGDRANYGYTF
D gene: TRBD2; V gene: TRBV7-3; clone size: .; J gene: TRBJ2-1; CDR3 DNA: TGTGCCAGCAGTCCCCTAGCGGGTGGGGGGGGCTACAATGAGCAGTTCTTC; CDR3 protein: CASSPLAGGGGYNEQFF
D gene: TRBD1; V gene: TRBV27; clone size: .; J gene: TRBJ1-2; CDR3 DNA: TGTGCCAGCAACGTCGGACAGGGGGCGTCTGGCTACACCTTC; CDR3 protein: CASNVGQGASGYTF
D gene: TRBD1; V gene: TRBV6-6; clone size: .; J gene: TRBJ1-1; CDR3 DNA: TGCGCCAGCAGTTACTCAGGCAGGGGGCGGAACACTGAAGCTTTCTTT; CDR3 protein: CASSYSGRGRNTEAFF
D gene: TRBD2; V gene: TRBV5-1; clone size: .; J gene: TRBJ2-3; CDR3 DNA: TGCGCCAGCAGCTTGGACGCGGGGGGGGTCACAGATACGCAGTATTTT; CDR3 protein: CASSLDAGGVTDTQYF
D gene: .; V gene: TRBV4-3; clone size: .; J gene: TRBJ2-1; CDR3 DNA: TGCGCCAGCAGCCAAGATCTACCTAGCGAGTTGTACAATGAGCAGTTCTTC; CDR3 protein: CASSQDLPSELYNEQFF
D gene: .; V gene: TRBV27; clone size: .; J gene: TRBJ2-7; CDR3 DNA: TGTGCCAGCAGTTCTCGGGGGATCTACGAGCAGTACTTC; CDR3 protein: CASSSRGIYEQYF
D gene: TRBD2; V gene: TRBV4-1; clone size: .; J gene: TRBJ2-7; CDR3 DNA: TGCGCCAGCAGCCGGACTAGCGGGAGGGCCACCTACGAGCAGTACTTC; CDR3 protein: CASSRTSGRATYEQYF
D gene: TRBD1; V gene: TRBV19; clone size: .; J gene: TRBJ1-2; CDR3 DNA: TGTGCCAGTAGTCAAGACAGGGGGCAGGATGGCTACACCTTC; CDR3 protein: CASSQDRGQDGYTF
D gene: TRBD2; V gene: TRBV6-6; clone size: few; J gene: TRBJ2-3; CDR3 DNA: TGTGCCAGCACGGGAGGGCCGACAGATACGCAGTATTTT; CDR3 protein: CASTGGPTDTQYF
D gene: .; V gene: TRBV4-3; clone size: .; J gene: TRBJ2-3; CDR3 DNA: TGCGCCAGCAGCCAAGGTCTTACGGGAGAAATAGATACGCAGTATTTT; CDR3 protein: CASSQGLTGEIDTQYF
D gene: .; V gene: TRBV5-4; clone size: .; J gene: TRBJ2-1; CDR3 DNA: TGTGCCAGCAGCACGGCGGTCGGTAGCCAAAAGTCATACAATGAGCAGTTCTTC; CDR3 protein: CASSTAVGSQKSYNEQFF
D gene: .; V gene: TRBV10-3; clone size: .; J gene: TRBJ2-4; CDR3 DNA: TGTGCCATCAGTGATTCAAAGGGGCAGAAAAACATTCAGTACTTC; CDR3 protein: CAISDSKGQKNIQYF
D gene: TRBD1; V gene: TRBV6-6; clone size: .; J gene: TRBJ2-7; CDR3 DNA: TGTGCCAGCAGCACCGGGACAGGGGGCGACGAGCAGTACTTC; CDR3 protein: CASSTGTGGDEQYF
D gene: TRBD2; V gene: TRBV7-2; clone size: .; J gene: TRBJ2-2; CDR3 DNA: TGTGCCAGCAGCTGGACTAGCGGAAACACCGGGGAGCTGTTTTTT; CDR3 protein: CASSWTSGNTGELFF
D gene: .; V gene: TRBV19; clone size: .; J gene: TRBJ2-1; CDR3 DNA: TGTGCCAGTAGTATAAGTAGCGGAGCCCACAATGAGCAGTTCTTC; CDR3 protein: CASSISSGAHNEQFF
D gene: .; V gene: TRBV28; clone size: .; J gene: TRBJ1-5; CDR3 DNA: TGTGCCAGTCACTTGGGGGCAGGAGTTGGTCAGCCCCAGCATTTT; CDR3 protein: CASHLGAGVGQPQHF
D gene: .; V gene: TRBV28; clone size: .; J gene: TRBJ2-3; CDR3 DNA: TGTGCACATAGCGGCACAGATACGCAGTATTTT; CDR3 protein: CAHSGTDTQYF
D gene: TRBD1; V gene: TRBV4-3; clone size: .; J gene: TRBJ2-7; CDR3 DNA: TGCGCCAGCAGCCAGAGCGGCACTACAGGGGGCGAGCAGTACTTC; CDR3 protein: CASSQSGTTGGEQYF
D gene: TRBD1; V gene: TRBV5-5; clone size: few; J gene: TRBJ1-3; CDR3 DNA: TGTGCCAGCAGCCCGGACAGGAACTCTGGAAACACCATATATTTT; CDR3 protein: CASSPDRNSGNTIYF
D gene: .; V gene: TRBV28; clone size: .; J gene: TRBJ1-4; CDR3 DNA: TGTGCCAGCAGTTATGACGGGAATGAAAAACTGTTTTTT; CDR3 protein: CASSYDGNEKLFF
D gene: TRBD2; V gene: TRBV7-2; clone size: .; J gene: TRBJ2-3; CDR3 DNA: TGTGCCAGCAAACTAGCGGGAGGGCCCACAGATACGCAGTATTTT; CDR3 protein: CASKLAGGPTDTQYF
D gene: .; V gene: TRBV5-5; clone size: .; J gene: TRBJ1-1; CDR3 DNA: TGTGCCAGCAAACCGGACAGCGGGAACACTGAAGCTTTCTTT; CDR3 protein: CASKPDSGNTEAFF
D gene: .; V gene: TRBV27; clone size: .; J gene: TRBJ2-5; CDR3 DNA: TGTGCCAGCACCCCGGGGCAGGGGCAAGGGGAGACCCAGTACTTC; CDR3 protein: CASTPGQGQGETQYF
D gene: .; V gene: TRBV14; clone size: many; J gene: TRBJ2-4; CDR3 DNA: TGTGCCAGCAGCCACACTCGAGGGAAGGCCAAAAACATTCAGTACTTC; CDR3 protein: CASSHTRGKAKNIQYF
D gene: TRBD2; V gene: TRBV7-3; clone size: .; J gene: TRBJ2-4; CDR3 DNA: TGTGCCAGCAGCCCGGGGACTAGCGGGGGTGCCAAAAACATTCAGTACTTC; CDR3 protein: CASSPGTSGGAKNIQYF
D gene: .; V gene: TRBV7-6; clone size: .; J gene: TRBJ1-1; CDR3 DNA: TGTGCCAGCAGCCTTACAGAGAACACTGAAGCTTTCTTT; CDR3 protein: CASSLTENTEAFF
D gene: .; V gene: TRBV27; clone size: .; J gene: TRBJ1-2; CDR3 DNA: TGTGCCAGCAGTTTAGATTTAACAGGTCCTGGCTACACCTTC; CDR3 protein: CASSLDLTGPGYTF
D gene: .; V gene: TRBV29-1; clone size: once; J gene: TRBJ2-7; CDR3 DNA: TGCAGCGTTGTTGGCAGGTTCAGCTCCTACGAGCAGTACTTC; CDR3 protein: CSVVGRFSSYEQYF
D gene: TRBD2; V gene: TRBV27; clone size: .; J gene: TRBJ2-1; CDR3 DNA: TGTGCCAGCAACCGACTAGCGGGAGGGGATGAGCAGTTCTTC; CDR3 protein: CASNRLAGGDEQFF
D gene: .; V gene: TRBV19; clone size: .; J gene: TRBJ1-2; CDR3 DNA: TGTGCCAGTACCCTTTTTCTGACAGAAAACTATGGCTACACCTTC; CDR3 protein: CASTLFLTENYGYTF
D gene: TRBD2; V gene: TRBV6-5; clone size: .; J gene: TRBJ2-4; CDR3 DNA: TGTGCCAGCAGGCCAGCGGGACCTGGGGACATTCAGTACTTC; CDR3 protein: CASRPAGPGDIQYF
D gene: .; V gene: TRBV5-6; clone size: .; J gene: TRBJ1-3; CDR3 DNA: TGTGCCAGCAGCCCAAAACCGCGCCTCTCTGGAAACACCATATATTTT; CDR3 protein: CASSPKPRLSGNTIYF
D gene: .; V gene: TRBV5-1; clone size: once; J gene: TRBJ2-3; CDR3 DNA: TGCGCCAGCAGACCGGCGGCAGGGGGCACAGATACGCAGTATTTT; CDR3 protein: CASRPAAGGTDTQYF
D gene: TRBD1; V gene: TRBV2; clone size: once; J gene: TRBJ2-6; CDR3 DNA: TGTGCCAGCAGAACCGGGACAGGGGGCTCTGGGGCCAACGTCCTGACTTTC; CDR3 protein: CASRTGTGGSGANVLTF
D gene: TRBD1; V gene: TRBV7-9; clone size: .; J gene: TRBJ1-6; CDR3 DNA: TGTGCCAGCAGCTCGGGACAGGGGTATAATTCACCCCTCCACTTT; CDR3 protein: CASSSGQGYNSPLHF
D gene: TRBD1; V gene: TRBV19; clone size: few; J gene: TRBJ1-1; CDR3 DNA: TGTGCCAGTAAACTTCAACCCGGGACAGGGGGCACTGAAGCTTTCTTT; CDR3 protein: CASKLQPGTGGTEAFF
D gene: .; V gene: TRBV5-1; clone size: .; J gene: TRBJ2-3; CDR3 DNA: TGCGCCAGCAGCTTGGAGGACAGAGATACGCAGTATTTT; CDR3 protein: CASSLEDRDTQYF
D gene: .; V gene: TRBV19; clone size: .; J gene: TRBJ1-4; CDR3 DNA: TGTGCCAGTAGTACGACAGCTTCGGCGACCTGGAATGAAAAACTGTTTTTT; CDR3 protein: CASSTTASATWNEKLFF
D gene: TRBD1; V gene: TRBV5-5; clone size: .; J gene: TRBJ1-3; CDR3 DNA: TGTGCCAGCAGCTGGGGTGGACAGGGGGCTGGAAACACCATATATTTT; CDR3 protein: CASSWGGQGAGNTIYF
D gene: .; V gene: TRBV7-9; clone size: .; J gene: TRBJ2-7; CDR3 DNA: TGTGCCAGCAGACCCGGGACTTTGGCCTACGAGCAGTACTTC; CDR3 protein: CASRPGTLAYEQYF
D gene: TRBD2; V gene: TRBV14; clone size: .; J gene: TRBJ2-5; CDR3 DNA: TGTGCCAGCAGCCAAGGTTGGGGGACTACAACACGACGAGAGCAGTACTTC; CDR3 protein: CASSQGWGTTTRREQYF
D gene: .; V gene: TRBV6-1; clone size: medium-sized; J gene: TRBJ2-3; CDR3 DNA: TGTGCCAGCAGTGTCGGAACAGACCCTAGCACAGATACGCAGTATTTT; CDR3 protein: CASSVGTDPSTDTQYF
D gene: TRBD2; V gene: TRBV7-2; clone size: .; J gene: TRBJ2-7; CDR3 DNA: TGTGCCAGCAGCCTCGGGGGTAGCGGGAGTTACGAGCAGTACTTC; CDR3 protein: CASSLGGSGSYEQYF
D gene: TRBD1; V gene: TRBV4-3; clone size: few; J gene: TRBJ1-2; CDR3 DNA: TGCGCCAGCAGCGACCGGGACAGGGAAACCCAAGGCTACACCTTC; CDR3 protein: CASSDRDRETQGYTF
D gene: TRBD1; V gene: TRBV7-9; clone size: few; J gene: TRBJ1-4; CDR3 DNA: TGTGCCAGCAGCTTAGTACTAACAGGGGGCGAAAAACTGTTTTTT; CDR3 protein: CASSLVLTGGEKLFF